The 29 T cell receptor beta chains reported below all come from one sample, sequenced in a study of CD8 T cells in Susac syndrome (dated by TCRdb to between 2018 and 2020). The library relied on the immunoSEQ multiplex PCR assay. RNA was extracted with the RNeasy kit and about 0.5 to 1 ug was reverse transcribed using random hexamers. The public reads were run again by TCRdb, first through fastp at Q25 and then through MiXCR, and only productive beta chains were kept. Each CDR3 protein gets just one entry, which takes the most common genes and DNA from the rows behind it. The sample table holds about 200,000 distinct CDR3 sequences, of which around 90% were seen once. The ten largest clones take up about 0.12% of the sample. The sequencing sample was made of CD8+ T cells from PBMCs. All receptors derive from a human donor with multiple sclerosis.

V gene TRBV27 combines with J gene TRBJ2-1, with a tentative D call TRBD1 (5 bases). The CDR3 spans 12 residues. Trimming removed 5 bases from V and 5 bases from J, with 7 bases in between. Per germline, CDR1 MNHEY and CDR2 SMNVEV (reference sequence). As DNA, the CDR3 is TGTGCCAGCAGTCGACAGCACAATGAGCAGTTCTTC. Translating gives CASSRQHNEQFF.

DNA of the CDR3: TGTGCCAGCAGCGGCGACAGGGGGCCTGTTGAAGCTTTCTTT. It codes for CASSGDRGPVEAFF. V is TRBV13 and J is TRBJ1-1; 10 bases align to TRBD1. From germline, CDR1 is PRHDT and CDR2 FYEKMQ (reference sequence). The CDR3 runs to 14 residues. The ends lost 5 bases at V and 7 bases at J; junction bases unmatched: 7.

CDR3 region: CASSLRLANNEQFF. The CDR3 DNA follows: TGTGCCAGCAGCTTACGGCTAGCGAATAATGAGCAGTTCTTC. The rearrangement uses TRBV13 and TRBJ2-1; maybe TRBD2 (6 bases). Germline CDR1 reads PRHDT; CDR2 reads FYEKMQ (reference sequence). The CDR3 contains 14 residues. Trimming removed 2 bases at V and 7 bases at J, with 12 bases between.

The V gene is TRBV7-9, the J gene TRBJ2-3, with D possibly being TRBD2 (6 bases). CDR1 is SEHNR and CDR2 is FQNEAQ in the germline V gene (reference sequence). The CDR3 loop spans 12 amino acids. Trimming cost V 7 bases and J 6 bases, with 11 bases left between them. The CDR3 sequence is CASKGTSDTQYF. The DNA for the CDR3 is TGTGCCAGCAAGGGGACTTCGGATACGCAGTATTTT.

This clonotype was recorded once. The chain is built from TRBV7-2 and TRBJ2-3; D may be TRBD2 (6 bases). Between the trimmed V and J ends, which lost 4 bases and 6 bases, there was a span of 26 bases. This CDR3 has 18 amino acids. Germline CDR1 reads SGHTA; CDR2 reads FQGNSA. The CDR3 nucleotides are TGTGCCAGCAGCTCCCCCTCGGGCGGGGATTCCGCAGGGGATACGCAGTATTTT. This sequence encodes CASSSPSGGDSAGDTQYF.

The chain has TRBV11-2 and TRBJ1-1, with 8 bases lining up with TRBD1. Trimming cost V 4 bases and J 7 bases; bases outside gene matches: 8. Germline CDR1 and CDR2: SGHAT and FQNNGV. This CDR3 spans 14 amino acids. CDR3 DNA: TGTGCCAGCAGCTACGGACAGGGAAGGGGTGAAGCTTTCTTT. This encodes CASSYGQGRGEAFF.

The rearrangement links TRBV7-2 to TRBJ1-1, with 10 bases matching TRBD1. V trimming: 3 bases; J trimming: 5 bases; junction bases outside the gene matches: 15. CDR1 SGHTA and CDR2 FQGNSA come from the germline V gene. The CDR3 consists of 18 residues. This CDR3 reads CASSFVGQGTKWRTEAFF. The CDR3 DNA follows: TGTGCCAGCAGCTTTGTGGGACAGGGGACTAAATGGAGAACTGAAGCTTTCTTT.

The V gene is TRBV7-9, the J gene TRBJ2-1; no definite D call. The CDR3 is 19 amino acids. V lost 2 bases and J 5 bases, leaving 25 bases between the germline ends. In germline, CDR1 is SEHNR, CDR2 FQNEAQ (reference sequence). DNA of the CDR3: TGTGCCAGCAGCTTAAAACTAAGAGTCTTCGAAAGGGTCCACAATGAGCAGTTCTTC. It encodes CASSLKLRVFERVHNEQFF.

V usage is TRBV6-2 or TRBV6-3 and J usage is TRBJ2-1; a weak D match, TRBD2 (6 bases). The germline V gene encodes CDR1 MNHEY and CDR2 SVGEGT. The CDR3 loop spans 14 amino acids. The germline V and J ends were trimmed by 7 bases and 9 bases, with 19 bases remaining between them. For the CDR3, the DNA is TGTGCCAGCACCCCCCGCCTCCTAGCGATTGAGCAGTTCTTC. It encodes CASTPRLLAIEQFF.

The chain is built from TRBV4-3 and TRBJ1-1; the D is unclear. Germline V gene lookup returns CDR1 LGHNA and CDR2 YSLEER. Trimming pared 0 bases from V and 1 base from J, leaving 9 bases between. CDR3 length: 15 residues. The CDR3 region has the DNA TGCGCCAGCAGCCAAGATAGGGCGTGGAACACTGAAGCTTTCTTT. It codes for CASSQDRAWNTEAFF.

V and J are TRBV20-1 and TRBJ2-5; 10 nucleotides line up with TRBD1. Losses at the gene ends were 5 bases for V and 5 bases for J; bases not matched to a gene: 11. This CDR3 has 15 residues. Per the germline V gene, CDR1 is DFQATT and CDR2 is SNEGSKA (reference sequence). The CDR3 loop is CSASSGTGAGETQYF. In nucleotides, the CDR3 is TGCAGTGCTTCTTCCGGGACAGGGGCGGGGGAGACCCAGTACTTC.

This sequence joins TRBV29-1 and TRBJ2-1; D unclear. This CDR3 contains 11 residues. Germline lookup yields CDR1 SQVTM and CDR2 ANQGSEA. The V end was cut by 4 bases, the J end by 4 bases, with 5 bases between. CDR3 protein: CSVAMYNEQFF. For the CDR3, the DNA is TGCAGCGTTGCAATGTACAATGAGCAGTTCTTC.

J is TRBJ2-1 and V is TRBV5-6; D not resolved. The CDR3 is 14 amino acids. Germline V gene data show CDR1 as SGHDT and CDR2 as YYEEEE. The V end lost 7 bases, the J end lost 0 bases, and 11 bases lay between the germline ends. CDR3 nucleotides: TGTGCCAGCGATCACTCGAGCTCCTACAATGAGCAGTTCTTC. Amino acids: CASDHSSSYNEQFF.

The J gene is TRBJ2-7, the V gene TRBV4-1; D perhaps matches TRBD1 (6 bases). The CDR3 sequence is 15 residues long. V lost 1 base, J lost 3 bases, and 13 bases lay in between. Germline V gives CDR1 MGHRA, CDR2 YSYEKL. The CDR3 bases are TGCGCCAGCAGCCAAGCTGAAGGGGGAAGCTACGAGCAGTACTTC. Amino acid sequence: CASSQAEGGSYEQYF.

The chain has TRBV7-9 and TRBJ2-1; D ambiguous. Germline V gene lookup returns CDR1 SEHNR and CDR2 FQNEAQ (reference sequence). The CDR3 extends over 15 amino acids. Trimming removed 7 bases at V and 2 bases at J, with 15 bases between. The CDR3 nucleotides read TGTGCCAGCACCCCGGCTATTTTGACCTACAATGAGCAGTTCTTC. It is translated as CASTPAILTYNEQFF.

The rearrangement uses TRBV9 and TRBJ2-1; 10 bases align to TRBD2. Germline V gives CDR1 SGDLS, CDR2 YYNGEE. V lost 3 bases to trimming and J lost 7 bases; unmatched junction nucleotides: 4. This CDR3 is built from 14 residues. In DNA, the CDR3 is TGTGCCAGCAGCGGGACTAGCGGTGCGAATGAGCAGTTCTTC. Protein: CASSGTSGANEQFF.

The chain couples TRBV6-2 or TRBV6-3 to TRBJ1-1; a possible D gene is TRBD1 (6 bases). CDR1 MNHEY and CDR2 SVGEGT come from the germline V gene. V lost 4 bases and J 0 bases, leaving 15 bases between the germline ends. This CDR3 has 16 amino acids. CDR3: CASSLQGPSMNTEAFF. CDR3 bases: TGTGCCAGCAGTTTACAGGGACCTTCGATGAACACTGAAGCTTTCTTT.

The chain has TRBV12-3 or TRBV12-4 and TRBJ2-5; possible D gene TRBD1, 8 bases. There are 14 residues in the CDR3. The ends were cut back, 7 bases at V and 5 bases at J, with 17 bases in the middle. In DNA form, the CDR3 reads TGTGCCAGCACACCAGACAGGGGAGGGGAGACCCAGTACTTC. This sequence encodes CASTPDRGGETQYF.

The chain uses TRBV13 and TRBJ2-1; D gene unclear. Germline CDR1 PRHDT, CDR2 FYEKMQ (reference sequence). Trimming shortened V by 1 base and J by 6 bases, and 7 bases separated the two germline ends. The CDR3 contains 13 residues. The CDR3 loop reads CASSLEVSNEQFF. The CDR3 nucleotides read TGTGCCAGCAGCTTAGAGGTCAGCAATGAGCAGTTCTTC.

The chain employs TRBV12-3 or TRBV12-4 and TRBJ2-1, with D uncertain. V dropped 0 bases and J dropped 5 bases, with 8 bases sitting between them. The CDR3 has 14 residues. Here the CDR3 reads CASSLAADNNEQFF. The CDR3 DNA sequence: TGTGCCAGCAGTTTAGCGGCAGATAACAATGAGCAGTTCTTC.

In this sample, this clonotype turned up once. The chain joins TRBV2 to TRBJ2-7; 10 bases are a match to TRBD1. The CDR3 loop spans 14 amino acids. V shed 2 bases and J 6 bases; nucleotides not matched to a gene: 4. Germline V CDR1 and CDR2: SNHLY, FYNNEI. The CDR3 DNA sequence: TGTGCCAGCAGTGAAATGGGGGACAGGGGCGAGCAGTACTTC. Protein: CASSEMGDRGEQYF. Drawing the rest from reference TRBV2 and TRBJ2-7, the complete variable domain is EPEVTQTPSHQVTQMGQEVILRCVPISNHLYFYWYRQILGQKVEFLVSFYNNEISEKSEIFDDQFSVERPDGSNFTLKIRSTKLEDSAMYFCASSEMGDRGEQYFGPGTRLTVT.

The gene calls are TRBV6-1 and TRBJ1-2, with 9 bases identical to TRBD1. Germline V gives CDR1 MNHNS, CDR2 SASEGT. V shed 7 bases and J 4 bases; nucleotides not matched to a gene: 4. The CDR3 sequence is 13 residues long. In DNA form, the CDR3 reads TGTGCCAGCATAGAGACAGGGGGCTATGGCTACACCTTC. Encoded protein: CASIETGGYGYTF.

The rearrangement joins TRBV25-1 to TRBJ2-2; 11 bases are a match to TRBD2. Germline V gene lookup returns CDR1 MGHDK and CDR2 SYGVNS. The CDR3 spans 19 residues. With 1 base clipped from V and 6 bases from J, the junction kept 13 bases outside the gene matches. The CDR3 sequence is CASSEFGSSGRAWAGELFF. CDR3 in DNA: TGTGCCAGCAGTGAATTCGGGAGTAGCGGGAGGGCGTGGGCCGGGGAGCTGTTTTTT.

The chain's CDR3 is CASSWGTGRQTQYF. The CDR3 coding sequence is TGTGCCAGCAGTTGGGGGACAGGGAGGCAGACCCAGTACTTC. The gene calls are TRBV27 and TRBJ2-5; 9 bases match TRBD1. The CDR3 extends over 14 amino acids. Germline trimming cut 4 bases from V and 6 bases from J; bases unmatched to any gene: 6. Germline V gene lookup returns CDR1 MNHEY and CDR2 SMNVEV (reference sequence).

The rearrangement links TRBV29-1 to TRBJ2-5, with D perhaps matching TRBD1 or TRBD2 (5 bases each). The CDR3 spans 14 residues. Germline CDR1 SQVTM, CDR2 ANQGSEA. V was cut by 3 bases and J by 9 bases, with 20 bases left in between. In DNA, the CDR3 is TGCAGCGTTGAGGGGGTGGATCTCGTTGGGGCCCAGTACTTC. This encodes CSVEGVDLVGAQYF.

The chain carries TRBV6-5 and TRBJ1-1; the D gene is possibly TRBD1 (5 bases). The germline V and J ends were trimmed by 4 bases and 4 bases, with 10 bases remaining between them. This CDR3 is 13 amino acids long. The germline CDR1 and CDR2 sequences are MNHEY and SVGAGI. CDR3 DNA: TGTGCCAGCAGTTTAGAGAGGGGCACTGAAGCTTTCTTT. This gives the protein CASSLERGTEAFF.

The chain employs TRBV3-1 and TRBJ1-1; no reliable D call. With 0 bases removed from V and 8 bases from J, the gap between germline ends came to 10 bases. The length of the CDR3 is 13 residues. The germline V gene has CDR1 LGHDT and CDR2 YNNKEL (reference sequence). CDR3 bases: TGTGCCAGCAGCCAAGACCGGACTCCGGAAGCTTTCTTT. Translating gives CASSQDRTPEAFF.

The CDR3 sequence: CASSYPRGRVYF. The CDR3 nucleotides read TGTGCCAGCAGCTATCCGCGGGGGCGAGTGTACTTC. V usage is TRBV7-3 and J usage is TRBJ2-7, with a tentative D call TRBD2 (7 bases). The germline V and J ends were trimmed by 4 bases and 12 bases, with 16 bases remaining between them. The CDR3 covers 12 residues. Germline-derived CDR1 and CDR2 are SGHTA and FQGTGA. Using reference TRBV7-3 and TRBJ2-7 for the parts outside the CDR3, the full variable domain is GAGVSQTPSNKVTEKGKYVELRCDPISGHTALYWYRQSLGQGPEFLIYFQGTGAADDSGLPNDRFFAVRPEGSVSTLKIQRTERGDSAVYLCASSYPRGRVYFGPGTRLTVT.

The rearrangement links TRBV12-3 or TRBV12-4 to TRBJ2-7; 7 bases align to TRBD2. The junction had 5 bases not matched to a gene; V was cut back by 8 bases and J by 7 bases. The CDR3 runs to 11 residues. This chain's CDR3 is CASALGGEQYF. Here the CDR3 DNA reads TGTGCCAGCGCCCTCGGGGGGGAGCAGTACTTC.